One and the same sample provided the 2 T cell receptor gamma chains below, sequenced in a study of gamma-delta chains in newborns, infants, children. TCRdb re-called the reads via CATT. The repertoire consists of about 1,100 gamma-chain clones, with 40% to 60% occurring once and the leading ten covering 20% to 25%. Material for sequencing was blood. These receptors originate from a child who was a newborn, infant or young child, either healthy, febrile or measles-vaccinated (not recorded which).

Comments on this clone: At the DNA level, this CDR3 is encoded by other sequences in the same sample as well. The J segment was not called; the V segment is TRGV9. The CDR3 has 17 amino acids. Germline V gene data show CDR1 as GITISATS and CDR2 as ISYDGTV (reference sequence). The CDR3 here is CALWEVSQELGKKIKVF. CDR3 DNA sequence: TGTGCCTTGTGGGAGGTCAGCCAAGAGTTGGGCAAAAAAATAAAGGTATTT.

The sample holds a few counts of this clone. The V gene is TRGV9, the J gene TRGJP. Looked up from germline, CDR1 is GITISATS and CDR2 is ISYDGTV (reference sequence). The J segment lost 7 bases and the V segment lost 0 bases, leaving 9 bases of the junction unmatched. The CDR3 is 18 amino acids. CDR3 sequence (DNA): TGTGCCTTGTGGGAGGTGCGTAACGTGGAGTTGGGCAAAAAAATCAAGGTATTT. Translated, it gives CALWEVRNVELGKKIKVF.